The clone carrying this T cell receptor beta chain came up many times. The data were taken from a study of T-cell memory formation after mild COVID-19. The CDR3 has 15 residues. V lost 0 bases and J lost 0, with 9 bases in between. The germline CDR1 and CDR2 sequences are SGHKS and YYEKEE (reference sequence). Employing constant-segment primers, 5'RACE generated TCR alpha and TCR beta cDNA libraries bearing sample barcodes and UMIs. TCRdb redid the calling of the 5' RACE reads with MiXCR, one entry per CDR3 protein. This repertoire shows a few hundred thousand distinct CDR3 sequences, 14% found once; its top ten account for roughly a fifth.

Input material: PBMCs or a T cell subset sorted from them (not recorded which). The chain couples TRBV5-5 to TRBJ1-1; perhaps TRBD1 as D (5 bases). The clonotype comes from a man aged 18 to 30 who had mild COVID-19 (a few samples of this study predate the infection). Cell type and time point are not known. The CDR3 protein is CASSLEGALNTEAFF. In DNA form, the CDR3 reads TGTGCCAGCAGCTTGGAAGGGGCGCTGAACACTGAAGCTTTCTTT.